This T cell receptor (beta chain) was retrieved from a study of T cell changes during pregnancy in multiple sclerosis (dated by TCRdb to the late 2010s). The study in broad terms: Changes in the T cell repertoire over the course of pregnancy were examined in this study in women with multiple sclerosis.

About this clone itself: No antigen is known for it. Base qualities are not at hand, and no much larger clone is one base apart.

From the cysteine through the phenylalanine, the CDR3 covers 15 amino acids. Only CDR3 DNA remains: 45 bases, in frame from the first base. The CDR1 and CDR2 encoded by the germline V gene (reference sequence) are LNHNV and YYDKDF. After removal of 8 bases from V and 0 bases from J, the junction retains 9 bases not matched to a gene. Library preparation was by the immunoSEQ multiplex PCR assay. The source is immuneACCESS, and TCRdb retained only in-frame sequences with V and J called. Part of the clones is not carried over; for the studies checked, unresolved V genes explain less than half of this, and the remainder is unexplained. For this sample there are around 42,000 clones; 92% appear just once. About 0.8% of the sample comes from the top ten.

The TCR sequence derives from a female donor with multiple sclerosis, enrolled in a pregnancy study. The specimen comprised CD4+ T cells from peripheral blood mononuclear cells, sampled in the third trimester of pregnancy. The chain uses TRBV15 and TRBJ1-1; a stretch of 7 junction bases matches TRBD1. The CDR3 region reads CATGGQGGLNTEAFF. Read as DNA, the sequence is TGTGCCACCGGGGGGCAGGGGGGCCTGAACACTGAAGCTTTCTTT.